This T cell receptor beta chain was sequenced during a study of blood T cell repertoires in COVID-19. As handled by the study authors: Reference gene primer amplification gave nucleated cell count estimates. TCRdb's copy holds only in-frame clones and misses some; the assay was immunoSEQ multiplex PCR. Clonal size and the V and J genes are those of that table, whereas D and trimming came from the DNA. The sample has some 100,000 clones, about 85% seen once; the top ten hold 7.7%. The sample was peripheral blood. The receptor's source is a human donor in a cohort sampled during active COVID-19.

The CDR3 here is CASSDRERGSFAHEQYF. In DNA form, the CDR3 reads TGTGCCAGCAGCGATCGGGAGAGGGGATCTTTCGCCCACGAGCAGTACTTC. V gene TRBV7-9 combines with J gene TRBJ2-7; D might be TRBD2 (6 bases). Trimming took off 5 bases at V and 5 bases at J, with 25 bases between the two ends. The CDR3 contains 17 residues. The V gene's germline CDR1 is SEHNR and CDR2 FQNEAQ (reference sequence). Full variable domain (rest looked up from reference TRBV7-9 and TRBJ2-7): DTGVSQNPRHKITKRGQNVTFRCDPISEHNRLYWYRQTLGQGPEFLTYFQNEAQLEKSRLLSDRFSAERPKGSFSTLEIQRTEQGDSAMYLCASSDRERGSFAHEQYFGPGTRLTVT.